This record covers a single T cell receptor (beta chain). This record belongs to a study of blood T cell repertoires in COVID-19. Study summary: The analysed material was cDNA or gDNA that came from T cells, B-cell-depleted T cells, or PBMCs.

This CDR3 is 16 amino acids long. V shed 0 bases and J shed 7 bases, with 19 bases lying between them. Germline values: CDR1 KGHSH, CDR2 LQKENI. In the source study's methods: Reference gene primers were amplified, and this amplification served to estimate nucleated cell counts. Clones were read by immunoSEQ multiplex PCR, and TCRdb kept only the in-frame ones, dropping some. D and trimming were read from the DNA, whereas the V and J calls and clone size are those reported in that table. This table has roughly 300,000 clones, approximately 91% appearing once. The J gene is TRBJ2-7, the V gene TRBV18; D may be TRBD1 (5 bases). Source material: PBMCs or T cells enriched from blood (not recorded which). The sequence was obtained from a woman in her thirties or forties with acute COVID-19. The CDR3 protein is CASSPPIRTNYGEQYF. In DNA form, the CDR3 reads TGTGCCAGCTCACCACCCATTCGGACAAATTACGGGGAGCAGTACTTC.